The 16 T cell receptor beta chains below were found in one sample sequenced in a study of T cells after yellow fever vaccination. Each CDR3 protein is one row after TCRdb ran MiXCR on the 5' RACE reads. The table has 20,000 to 25,000 distinct CDR3 sequences, 5.2% seen once. The specimen comprised PBMCs, either bulk or a sorted T-cell subset (CD4+, CD8+, memory, or dextramer-sorted; not recorded which), sampled around 45 days after the first yellow fever vaccination. These receptors were taken from a man aged 18 to 30 who received the YFV17D yellow fever vaccine.

This clonotype has ten or more counts. V is TRBV7-2 and J is TRBJ1-6; 9 bases match TRBD1. With V trimmed by 6 bases and J by 9 bases, 9 bases remained unmatched. CDR3 length equals 15 residues. Germline CDR1 SGHTA, CDR2 FQGNSA. The CDR3 loop reads CASRGTGTGSSPLHF. CDR3 DNA sequence: TGTGCCAGCAGGGGTACCGGGACAGGGAGTTCACCCCTCCACTTT. The full variable domain, with the rest looked up from reference TRBV7-2 and TRBJ1-6, is GAGVSQSPSNKVTEKGKDVELRCDPISGHTALYWYRQSLGQGLEFLIYFQGNSAPDKSGLPSDRFSAERTGGSVSTLTIQRTQQEDSAVYLCASRGTGTGSSPLHFGNGTRLTVT.

This clonotype was seen many times. The J gene is TRBJ1-1, the V gene TRBV4-2; D may be TRBD1 (5 bases). The CDR3 is 14 amino acids. The germline gives CDR1 LGHNA, CDR2 YNFKEQ. Trimming left V 4 bases short and J 5 bases short, with 14 bases between. CDR3 nucleotide sequence: TGTGCCAGCAGCCTAGATCAGGGAAGGACTGAAGCTTTCTTT. It codes for CASSLDQGRTEAFF.

This clonotype was counted many times. This sequence joins TRBV7-2 and TRBJ2-2, with TRBD1 identical over 9 bases. V trimming: 3 bases; J trimming: 5 bases; junction bases outside the gene matches: 4. This CDR3 is 15 amino acids long. Germline V CDR1 and CDR2: SGHTA, FQGNSA. The CDR3 DNA follows: TGTGCCAGCAGCTTCGGGACAGGGACTACCGGGGAGCTGTTTTTT. It specifies CASSFGTGTTGELFF.

This clonotype was picked up many times. The V call is TRBV20-1, the J call TRBJ2-1; 11 nucleotides match TRBD2. The V gene end was trimmed by 3 bases and the J gene end by 6 bases; junction bases not matched to a gene: 10. CDR1 and CDR2 (germline): DFQATT, SNEGSKA (reference sequence). The CDR3 is 16 amino acids. The DNA for the CDR3 is TGCAGTGCTAGGCATTTAGCGGGGGGGCAGGTCAATGAGCAGTTCTTC. Encoded protein: CSARHLAGGQVNEQFF.

At least ten counts were recorded for this clonotype. This chain connects TRBV14 to TRBJ2-1; no clear D gene. CDR3 size: 15 residues. Germline V gene lookup returns CDR1 SGHDN and CDR2 FVKESK. Trimming removed 2 bases from V and 1 base from J, with 9 bases in between. The CDR3 is CASSQLSISYNEQFF. CDR3 bases: TGTGCCAGCAGCCAACTCTCCATATCCTACAATGAGCAGTTCTTC.

This clonotype appeared many times. The CDR3 loop is CASSQDGARLYEQYF. The CDR3 nucleotides are TGTGCCAGCAGCCAAGATGGGGCTCGCCTCTACGAGCAGTACTTC. The chain uses TRBV14 and TRBJ2-7; D perhaps matches TRBD1 (5 bases). The CDR3 is made up of 15 amino acids. V lost 0 bases and J lost 3, with 12 bases in between. The germline V gene has CDR1 SGHDN and CDR2 FVKESK.

Ten or more counts support this clonotype. The V gene is TRBV5-5, the J gene TRBJ1-5, with D possibly TRBD1 on 5 matching bases. This CDR3 has 14 residues. Germline CDR1 reads SGHKS; CDR2 reads YYEKEE (reference sequence). Trimming shortened V by 7 bases and J by 0 bases, and 11 bases separated the two germline ends. CDR3 bases: TGTGCCAGCGCAGCAGGGTATAGCAATCAGCCCCAGCATTTT. Amino acid sequence: CASAAGYSNQPQHF.

Ten or more counts support this clonotype. The chain is built from TRBV5-1 and TRBJ2-6; possibly TRBD1 for D (6 bases). Trimming stripped 0 bases from V and 2 bases from J, with 9 bases between. CDR1 SGHRS and CDR2 YFSETQ come from the germline V gene. CDR3 length equals 16 residues. CDR3 amino acids: CASSLAQGTGANVLTF. The CDR3 nucleotides are TGCGCCAGCAGCTTGGCCCAGGGGACTGGGGCCAACGTCCTGACTTTC. The full variable domain, its missing parts supplied by reference TRBV5-1 and TRBJ2-6, is KAGVTQTPRYLIKTRGQQVTLSCSPISGHRSVSWYQQTPGQGLQFLFEYFSETQRNKGNFPGRFSGRQFSNSRSEMNVSTLELGDSALYLCASSLAQGTGANVLTFGAGSRLTVL.

This clonotype showed up many times. This CDR3 is CASSLYSGGSTDTQYF. As DNA, the CDR3 is TGTGCCAGCAGCTTATATAGCGGGGGGAGCACAGATACGCAGTATTTT. The V and J genes are TRBV7-6 and TRBJ2-3; 10 bases fit TRBD2. After removal of 2 bases from V and 0 bases from J, the junction contained 2 bases not matched to a gene. This CDR3 region has 16 residues. CDR1 and CDR2 (germline): SGHVS, FNYEAQ. Full variable domain (rest looked up from reference TRBV7-6 and TRBJ2-3): GAGVSQSPRYKVTKRGQDVALRCDPISGHVSLYWYRQALGQGPEFLTYFNYEAQQDKSGLPNDRFSAERPEGSISTLTIQRTEQRDSAMYRCASSLYSGGSTDTQYFGPGTRLTVL.

This clonotype occurred many times. The rearrangement links TRBV20-1 to TRBJ2-4, with 7 nucleotides matching TRBD1. Germline V CDR1 and CDR2: DFQATT, SNEGSKA (reference sequence). V lost 5 bases and J lost 5; bases outside the gene matches: 0. The CDR3 consists of 11 residues. This CDR3 is CSAGTENIQYF. The CDR3 nucleotides read TGCAGTGCTGGGACAGAAAACATTCAGTACTTC.

Many counts were recorded for this clonotype. The J gene is TRBJ2-1, the V gene TRBV20-1, with 12 bases aligning to TRBD1. The CDR3 extends over 19 amino acids. The ends lost 1 base at V and 1 base at J; junction bases unmatched: 11. CDR1 is DFQATT and CDR2 is SNEGSKA in the germline V gene (reference sequence). CDR3 bases: TGCAGTGCTAGAGGGGGACAGGGGGCTCCAGGGTGGTCCTACAATGAGCAGTTCTTC. Translation: CSARGGQGAPGWSYNEQFF.

This clonotype has ten or more counts. The gene calls are TRBV7-2 and TRBJ2-5; possible D gene TRBD2, 7 bases. CDR1 is SGHTA, CDR2 FQGNSA, per germline. Deletions cut 4 bases from V and 1 base from J, with 19 bases between. There are 17 residues in the CDR3. Here the CDR3 reads CASSSSEGGALQETQYF. The CDR3, as DNA: TGTGCCAGCAGCTCCTCCGAGGGGGGGGCTCTCCAAGAGACCCAGTACTTC.

This clonotype was counted ten times or more. This chain joins TRBV12-3 or TRBV12-4 and TRBJ2-1; either TRBD1 or TRBD2 may supply D (5 bases each). Between the trimmed V and J ends, which lost 3 bases and 6 bases, there was a span of 15 bases. This CDR3 region has 15 residues. The CDR3 DNA follows: TGTGCCAGCAGTTTGAGTTCTAATGGGGGCAATGAGCAGTTCTTC. Its translation: CASSLSSNGGNEQFF.

This clonotype has ten or more counts. The gene calls are TRBV4-3 and TRBJ1-2; 8 bases line up with TRBD1. The trim removed 1 base at V and 3 bases at J, leaving 10 bases unmatched. CDR1 is LGHNA, CDR2 YSLEER, per germline. The CDR3 spans 17 residues. The CDR3 protein is CASSQALGQERDYGYTF. CDR3 bases: TGCGCCAGCAGCCAAGCTCTGGGACAGGAGAGGGACTATGGCTACACCTTC.

This clonotype was picked up many times. This chain uses TRBV20-1 with TRBJ2-3, with D perhaps TRBD2 (5 bases). This CDR3 has 13 amino acids. Germline V gene sequence: CDR1 DFQATT, CDR2 SNEGSKA (reference sequence). In DNA form, the CDR3 reads TGCAGAACAGCGGAACTTTTCACAGATACGCAGTATTTT. As protein: CRTAELFTDTQYF.

J is TRBJ2-7 and V is TRBV7-4; possible D gene TRBD2, 6 bases. CDR3 length equals 17 residues. V was trimmed by 2 bases and J by 3 bases, leaving 20 bases between them. Germline V gene lookup returns CDR1 SGHVT and CDR2 SQSDAQ. CDR3 sequence reads: CASSLNTLRAGRYEQYV. CDR3 bases: TGTGCCAGCAGCTTAAACACGTTAAGGGCGGGGCGCTACGAGCAGTACGTC.